These 30 T cell receptor beta chains originate from one sample sequenced in a study of blood T cell repertoires in COVID-19. TCRdb keeps only in-frame clones here, not all; method: immunoSEQ multiplex PCR. The sample holds around 250,000 clones, around 90% seen once. Sequenced input: PBMCs or T cells enriched from blood (not recorded which). These receptors all come from a woman aged 40 to 55 who had been exposed to COVID-19.

V gene TRBV28 combines with J gene TRBJ1-2; D is possibly TRBD1 (6 bases). Between the trimmed V and J ends, which lost 6 bases and 5 bases, there was a span of 10 bases. Germline assignment: CDR1 MDHEN and CDR2 SYDVKM. The CDR3 extends over 12 amino acids. CDR3 nucleotide sequence: TGTGCCAGCAGCACCACAGGGTATGGCTACACCTTC. This codes for CASSTTGYGYTF.

This chain joins TRBV30 and TRBJ1-2; D not resolved. This CDR3 spans 15 amino acids. Per the germline V gene, CDR1 is GTSNPN and CDR2 is SVGIG (reference sequence). V gave up 1 base and J gave up 4 bases, with 16 bases separating them. The DNA of the CDR3 is TGTGCCTGGAGTGCCCTGGCCGAGGTCCTCTATGGCTACACCTTC. This codes for CAWSALAEVLYGYTF.

The count of this clone is one. The V gene is TRBV18, the J gene TRBJ1-2; tentative D call: TRBD1 (6 bases). V was pared by 1 base and J by 5 bases, with 8 bases between. Germline loops: CDR1 KGHSH, CDR2 LQKENI. The CDR3 extends over 13 amino acids. CDR3 amino acids: CASSPQTGYGYTF. The CDR3 DNA is TGTGCCAGCTCACCACAGACAGGATATGGCTACACCTTC.

V usage is TRBV27 and J usage is TRBJ2-1, with a possible D match to TRBD2 (7 bases). CDR1 and CDR2 (germline): MNHEY, SMNVEV (reference sequence). CDR3 size: 12 residues. Trimming shortened V by 6 bases and J by 9 bases, and 12 bases separated the two germline ends. The CDR3 DNA reads TGTGCCAGCAGCACCGGGGGGCTTGAGCAGTTCTTC. Translated: CASSTGGLEQFF.

The chain combines TRBV12-5 with TRBJ1-2; the D gene is possibly TRBD1 (5 bases). V was trimmed by 1 base and J by 4 bases, leaving 13 bases between them. From germline, CDR1 is LGHNT and CDR2 FRNRAP. This CDR3 spans 15 amino acids. The CDR3 region is CASGLATGPIYGYTF. CDR3 bases: TGTGCTAGTGGTTTGGCAACAGGTCCCATCTATGGCTACACCTTC.

On this clone: One end of the junction does not line up with germline, which may come from a read error. The chain combines TRBV28 with TRBJ2-5; D unresolved. The germline CDR1 and CDR2 sequences are MDHEN and SYDVKM. The length of the CDR3 is 11 residues. The CDR3 region is CATSDWETQYF. The DNA of the CDR3 is TGTGCCACCAGTGACTGGGAGACCCAGTACTTC.

The chain employs TRBV5-1 and TRBJ1-6; no reliable D call. This CDR3 has 15 amino acids. In germline, CDR1 is SGHRS, CDR2 YFSETQ. Trimming stripped 2 bases from V and 7 bases from J, with 13 bases between. The CDR3 nucleotides read TGCGCCAGCAGCTTAGAGGGTCGGGGAAATTCACCCCTCCACTTT. This encodes CASSLEGRGNSPLHF.

The V gene is TRBV9, the J gene TRBJ2-2; a weak D match, TRBD1 (5 bases). Germline assignment: CDR1 SGDLS and CDR2 YYNGEE. CDR3 length: 12 amino acids. The ends were cut back, 2 bases at V and 7 bases at J, with 6 bases in the middle. CDR3 amino acids: CASSVTGGELFF. DNA of the CDR3: TGTGCCAGCAGCGTCACAGGCGGGGAGCTGTTTTTT.

This clone was found a few times. V and J are TRBV5-1 and TRBJ2-1, with 7 bases fitting TRBD2. Germline V gene sequence: CDR1 SGHRS, CDR2 YFSETQ. The V segment lost 0 bases and the J segment 6 bases; nucleotides outside the gene matches: 9. The CDR3 has 16 amino acids. CDR3 sequence: CASSLELAGLSNEQFF. Here the CDR3 DNA reads TGCGCCAGCAGCTTGGAATTAGCGGGCCTGAGCAATGAGCAGTTCTTC.

V usage is TRBV19 and J usage is TRBJ1-1; TRBD1 is a possible D gene (6 bases). The CDR3 extends over 14 amino acids. Trimming cost V 10 bases and J 3 bases, with 18 bases left between them. Germline values: CDR1 LNHDA, CDR2 SQIVND (reference sequence). CDR3 amino acids: CATTPGVGYTEAFF. The DNA for the CDR3 is TGTGCCACAACCCCAGGGGTCGGATACACTGAAGCTTTCTTT.

Concerning this clone itself: Germline and junction disagree at one end, which may indicate a read error. The chain has TRBV5-1 and TRBJ1-4; 8 nucleotides line up with TRBD1. The CDR3 is 15 amino acids. Looked up from germline, CDR1 is SGHRS and CDR2 is YFSETQ. CDR3 residues: CASSPQGATNEKLFF. The DNA for the CDR3 is TGTGCCAGCAGTCCACAGGGGGCAACTAATGAAAAACTGTTTTTT.

In regard to this clone: The same CDR3 can be traced to other DNA sequences in this sample. The V gene is TRBV11-2, the J gene TRBJ1-1; D unresolved. Germline V lookup: CDR1 SGHAT, CDR2 FQNNGV. V shed 2 bases and J shed 5 bases, with 3 bases lying between them. This CDR3 is built from 11 residues. The DNA for the CDR3 is TGTGCCAGCAGCTTACTAACTGAAGCTTTCTTT. Translated: CASSLLTEAFF.

V is TRBV18 and J is TRBJ2-6; 10 bases line up with TRBD1. This CDR3 is built from 18 residues. CDR1 and CDR2 (germline): KGHSH, LQKENI. V gave up 2 bases and J gave up 3 bases; unmatched junction bases: 7. CDR3 protein: CASSPTGTGVVGANVLTF. CDR3 sequence (DNA): TGTGCCAGCTCACCAACCGGGACAGGGGTGGTTGGGGCCAACGTCCTGACTTTC. Full variable domain (missing parts from reference TRBV18 and TRBJ2-6): NAGVMQNPRHLVRRRGQEARLRCSPMKGHSHVYWYRQLPEEGLKFMVYLQKENIIDESGMPKERFSAEFPKEGPSILRIQQVVRGDSAAYFCASSPTGTGVVGANVLTFGAGSRLTVL.

With respect to this clone: The limits of the CDR3 on the DNA are not certain, so only TCRdb's listed CDR3 is given. The chain links TRBV28 to TRBJ1-2; TRBD1 was called by the table and not checked on the DNA. Per germline, CDR1 MDHEN and CDR2 SYDVKM. Including both end residues, the CDR3 is 12 amino acids long. CDR3 region: CAISGTDYRCTF.

This clone appeared a few times. The chain couples TRBV6-1 to TRBJ2-1; D not resolved. Deletions cut 2 bases from V and 3 bases from J, with 11 bases between. Germline V gene sequence: CDR1 MNHNS, CDR2 SASEGT. The CDR3 runs 15 residues. CDR3 residues: CASSESHPYYNEQFF. In DNA form, the CDR3 reads TGTGCCAGCAGTGAAAGTCACCCCTACTACAATGAGCAGTTCTTC.

The gene calls are TRBV5-8 and TRBJ2-1, with 7 bases matching TRBD2. Germline loops: CDR1 SGHTS, CDR2 YDEGEE. J lost 8 bases, V lost 0 bases, and 8 bases had no gene match. This CDR3 region has 15 residues. The CDR3 here is CASSLAWRETDEQFF. The CDR3 region has the DNA TGTGCCAGCAGCTTGGCCTGGCGGGAGACCGATGAGCAGTTCTTC. Full variable domain (remainder filled in from reference TRBV5-8 and TRBJ2-1): EAGVTQSPTHLIKTRGQQATLRCSPISGHTSVYWYQQALGLGLQFLLWYDEGEERNRGNFPPRFSGRQFPNYSSELNVNALELEDSALYLCASSLAWRETDEQFFGPGTRLTVL.

The chain combines TRBV7-9 with TRBJ2-1; weak D call: TRBD1 (5 bases). This CDR3 has 19 residues. CDR1 is SEHNR, CDR2 FQNEAQ, per germline (reference sequence). Trimming removed 2 bases at V and 0 bases at J, with 20 bases between. The CDR3 spells CASSLRQGVRTSSYNEQFF. The CDR3 nucleotides read TGTGCCAGCAGCTTAAGGCAGGGCGTCCGAACGAGCTCCTACAATGAGCAGTTCTTC.

The V gene is TRBV30, the J gene TRBJ2-5; D perhaps matches TRBD2 (5 bases). CDR3 size: 17 residues. Trimming removed 0 bases at V and 1 base at J, with 18 bases between. Germline-derived CDR1 and CDR2 are GTSNPN and SVGIG (reference sequence). CDR3 amino acids: CAWSVWGLGRSQETQYF. DNA for the CDR3: TGTGCCTGGAGTGTATGGGGATTGGGGAGATCCCAAGAGACCCAGTACTTC.

This chain links TRBV30 with TRBJ2-1; maybe TRBD2 (6 bases). The CDR3 totals 17 residues. Germline loops: CDR1 GTSNPN, CDR2 SVGIG (reference sequence). Deletions cut 3 bases from V and 7 bases from J, with 25 bases between. The CDR3 DNA sequence: TGTGCCTGGAGGGGGATTGGACTACCTAGAGGGTTTAATGAGCAGTTCTTC. It is translated as CAWRGIGLPRGFNEQFF.

J is TRBJ1-6 and V is TRBV7-8; D possibly corresponds to TRBD1 (5 bases). The CDR3 spans 14 residues. Germline V lookup: CDR1 SGHVS, CDR2 FQNEAQ. Deletions cut 5 bases from V and 4 bases from J, with 9 bases between. CDR3 bases: TGTGCCAGCAGCCTCACAGGATATAATTCACCCCTCCACTTT. It specifies CASSLTGYNSPLHF.

This clone was detected many times. The chain recombines TRBV4-1 with TRBJ1-5; D unresolved. Trimming took off 0 bases at V and 9 bases at J, with 9 bases between the two ends. Germline values: CDR1 MGHRA, CDR2 YSYEKL. The CDR3 consists of 13 residues. The CDR3 loop reads CASSQDFELPQHF. For the CDR3, the DNA is TGCGCCAGCAGCCAAGATTTTGAGTTGCCCCAGCATTTT.

V is TRBV2 and J is TRBJ2-3; D might be TRBD1 (6 bases). Trimming took off 1 base at V and 2 bases at J, with 13 bases between the two ends. Germline V lookup: CDR1 SNHLY, CDR2 FYNNEI. The CDR3 extends over 16 amino acids. The CDR3 loop is CASSEVWGHPTDTQYF. Written as DNA, the CDR3 is TGTGCCAGCAGTGAAGTTTGGGGACACCCCACAGATACGCAGTATTTT.

The chain joins TRBV13 to TRBJ2-1; TRBD1 is a possible D gene (5 bases). Looked up from germline, CDR1 is PRHDT and CDR2 is FYEKMQ (reference sequence). V lost 5 bases to trimming and J lost 3 bases, with 8 bases between them. The CDR3 spans 13 residues. The CDR3 bases are TGTGCCAGCAGCCTCAGGGTCTACAATGAGCAGTTCTTC. Protein product: CASSLRVYNEQFF.

Written as DNA, the CDR3 is TGTGCCAGCCCCTCTGGGGCAAGAATTACTGAAGCTTTCTTT. Its translation: CASPSGARITEAFF. The rearrangement joins TRBV7-9 to TRBJ1-1, with D perhaps matching TRBD1 (5 bases). The CDR3 spans 14 residues. Trimming took off 8 bases at V and 5 bases at J, with 18 bases between the two ends. Per the germline V gene, CDR1 is SEHNR and CDR2 is FQNEAQ (reference sequence). The entire variable domain, with the rest obtained from reference TRBV7-9 and TRBJ1-1, is as follows: DTGVSQNPRHKITKRGQNVTFRCDPISEHNRLYWYRQTLGQGPEFLTYFQNEAQLEKSRLLSDRFSAERPKGSFSTLEIQRTEQGDSAMYLCASPSGARITEAFFGQGTRLTVV.

V usage is TRBV19 and J usage is TRBJ1-5, with unresolved D. V was cut by 4 bases and J by 0 bases, with 10 bases left in between. Germline V lookup: CDR1 LNHDA, CDR2 SQIVND (reference sequence). This CDR3 contains 15 residues. Written as DNA, the CDR3 is TGTGCCAGTAGTACAACAGTTTATAGCAATCAGCCCCAGCATTTT. Encoded protein: CASSTTVYSNQPQHF.

The gene calls are TRBV13 and TRBJ2-5; 10 positions agree with TRBD2. CDR1 PRHDT and CDR2 FYEKMQ come from the germline V gene (reference sequence). The CDR3 is made up of 15 amino acids. Trimming took 5 bases from V and 5 from J; bases not matched to a gene: 8. The CDR3 DNA reads TGTGCCAGCAGCGCCTCTAGCGGGAGTGGGGAGACCCAGTACTTC. It codes for CASSASSGSGETQYF.

The chain couples TRBV6-2 or TRBV6-3 to TRBJ2-3; 9 nucleotides align to TRBD1. Unmatched junction bases numbered 6, after V lost 3 bases and J lost 2 bases. Germline-derived CDR1 and CDR2 are MNHEY and SVGEGT. The CDR3 is 16 amino acids. The DNA of the CDR3 is TGTGCCAGCAGTTATAACGGACAGGGGAACACAGATACGCAGTATTTT. Protein product: CASSYNGQGNTDTQYF.

V is TRBV5-5 and J is TRBJ1-6, with D possibly TRBD1 on 6 matching bases. CDR1 SGHKS and CDR2 YYEKEE come from the germline V gene (reference sequence). The CDR3 length is 17 residues. The V end was cut by 0 bases, the J end by 7 bases, with 17 bases between. In DNA, the CDR3 is TGTGCCAGCAGCTTGGACCGGGACGTACAGGGAAATTCACCCCTCCACTTT. This translates into CASSLDRDVQGNSPLHF.

This chain links TRBV9 with TRBJ2-1; TRBD2 might be the D (7 bases). The V gene lost 0 bases and the J gene lost 9 bases, with 10 bases spanning the gap. This CDR3 is 13 amino acids long. Germline V gives CDR1 SGDLS, CDR2 YYNGEE. CDR3 in DNA: TGTGCCAGCAGCGTAGGGGGGGGCACTGAGCAGTTCTTC. This translates into CASSVGGGTEQFF.

The rearrangement joins TRBV7-9 to TRBJ2-7; 7 nucleotides line up with TRBD2. Germline V gene sequence: CDR1 SEHNR, CDR2 FQNEAQ (reference sequence). Germline trimming cut 8 bases from V and 4 bases from J; bases unmatched to any gene: 20. The CDR3 is 17 amino acids. The CDR3 loop is CASGPGGHIAGWYEQYF. The CDR3 DNA follows: TGTGCCAGCGGCCCGGGAGGACATATAGCTGGTTGGTACGAGCAGTACTTC.